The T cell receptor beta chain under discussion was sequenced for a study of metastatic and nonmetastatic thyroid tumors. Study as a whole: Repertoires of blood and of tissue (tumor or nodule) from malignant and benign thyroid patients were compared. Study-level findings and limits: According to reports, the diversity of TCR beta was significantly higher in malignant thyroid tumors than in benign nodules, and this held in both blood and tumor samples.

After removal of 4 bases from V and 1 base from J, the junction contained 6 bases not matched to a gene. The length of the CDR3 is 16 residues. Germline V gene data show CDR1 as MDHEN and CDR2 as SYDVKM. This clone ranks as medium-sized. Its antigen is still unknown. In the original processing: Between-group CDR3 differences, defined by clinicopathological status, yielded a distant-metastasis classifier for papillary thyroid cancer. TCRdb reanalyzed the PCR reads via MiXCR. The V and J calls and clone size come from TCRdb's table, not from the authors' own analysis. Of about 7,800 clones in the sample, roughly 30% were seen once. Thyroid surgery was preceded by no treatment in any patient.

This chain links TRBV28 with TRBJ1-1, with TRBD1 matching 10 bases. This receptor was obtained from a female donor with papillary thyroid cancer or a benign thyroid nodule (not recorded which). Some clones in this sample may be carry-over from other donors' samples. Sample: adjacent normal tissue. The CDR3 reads CASSSRDRGPNTEAFF. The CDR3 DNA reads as TGTGCCAGCAGTTCCCGGGACAGGGGTCCGAACACTGAAGCTTTCTTT.